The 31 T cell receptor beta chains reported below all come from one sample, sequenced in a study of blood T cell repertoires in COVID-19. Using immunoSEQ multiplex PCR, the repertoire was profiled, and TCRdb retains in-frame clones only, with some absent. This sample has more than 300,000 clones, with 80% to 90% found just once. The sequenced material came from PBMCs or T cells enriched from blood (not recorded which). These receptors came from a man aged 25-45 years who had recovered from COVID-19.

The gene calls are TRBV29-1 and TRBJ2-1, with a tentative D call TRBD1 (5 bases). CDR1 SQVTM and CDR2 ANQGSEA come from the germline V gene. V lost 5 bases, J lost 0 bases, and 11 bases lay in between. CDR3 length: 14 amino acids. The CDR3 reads CSVPDKSSYNEQFF. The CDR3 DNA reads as TGCAGCGTTCCGGACAAGAGCTCCTACAATGAGCAGTTCTTC.

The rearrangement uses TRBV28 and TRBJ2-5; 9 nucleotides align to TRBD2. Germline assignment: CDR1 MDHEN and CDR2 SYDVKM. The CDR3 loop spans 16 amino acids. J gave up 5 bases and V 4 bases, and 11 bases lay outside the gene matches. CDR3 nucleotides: TGTGCCAGCAGTTCGACTAGCGGTCCACTCGGGGAGACCCAGTACTTC. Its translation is CASSSTSGPLGETQYF.

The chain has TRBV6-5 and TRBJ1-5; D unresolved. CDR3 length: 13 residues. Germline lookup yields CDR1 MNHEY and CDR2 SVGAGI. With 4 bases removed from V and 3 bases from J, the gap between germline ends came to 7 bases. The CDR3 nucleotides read TGTGCCAGCAGTTCCACTTACAATCAGCCCCAGCATTTT. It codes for CASSSTYNQPQHF.

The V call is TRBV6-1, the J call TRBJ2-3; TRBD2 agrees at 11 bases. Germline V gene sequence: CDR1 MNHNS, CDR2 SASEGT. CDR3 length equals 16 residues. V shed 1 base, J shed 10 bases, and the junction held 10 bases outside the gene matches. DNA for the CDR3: TGTGCCAGCAGTGAAGTACGGACTAGCGGGCTCCAGGCGCAGTATTTT. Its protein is CASSEVRTSGLQAQYF.

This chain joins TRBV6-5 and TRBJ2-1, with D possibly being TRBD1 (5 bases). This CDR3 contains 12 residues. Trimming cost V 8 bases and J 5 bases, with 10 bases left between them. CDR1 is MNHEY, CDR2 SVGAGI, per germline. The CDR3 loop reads CASVPGNNEQFF. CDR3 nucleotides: TGTGCCAGCGTTCCAGGGAACAATGAGCAGTTCTTC.

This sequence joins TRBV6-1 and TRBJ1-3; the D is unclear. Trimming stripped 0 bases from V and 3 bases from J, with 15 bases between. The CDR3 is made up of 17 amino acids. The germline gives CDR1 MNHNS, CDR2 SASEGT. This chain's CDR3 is CASSEALRVLYGNTIYF. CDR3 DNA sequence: TGTGCCAGCAGTGAAGCCCTACGGGTCCTCTATGGAAACACCATATATTTT.

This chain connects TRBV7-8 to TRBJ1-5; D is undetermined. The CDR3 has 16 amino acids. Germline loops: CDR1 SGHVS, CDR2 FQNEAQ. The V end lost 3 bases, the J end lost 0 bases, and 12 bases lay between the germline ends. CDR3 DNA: TGTGCCAGCAGCTTCCGCGAGTCATATAGCAATCAGCCCCAGCATTTT. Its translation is CASSFRESYSNQPQHF.

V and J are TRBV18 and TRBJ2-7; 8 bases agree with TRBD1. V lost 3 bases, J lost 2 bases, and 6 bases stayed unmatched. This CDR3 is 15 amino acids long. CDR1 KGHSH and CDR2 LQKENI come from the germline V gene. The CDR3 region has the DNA TGTGCCAGCTCACCCCTCGACAGGGGTACCTACGAGCAGTACTTC. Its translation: CASSPLDRGTYEQYF. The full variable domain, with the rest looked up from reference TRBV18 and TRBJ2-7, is NAGVMQNPRHLVRRRGQEARLRCSPMKGHSHVYWYRQLPEEGLKFMVYLQKENIIDESGMPKERFSAEFPKEGPSILRIQQVVRGDSAAYFCASSPLDRGTYEQYFGPGTRLTVT.

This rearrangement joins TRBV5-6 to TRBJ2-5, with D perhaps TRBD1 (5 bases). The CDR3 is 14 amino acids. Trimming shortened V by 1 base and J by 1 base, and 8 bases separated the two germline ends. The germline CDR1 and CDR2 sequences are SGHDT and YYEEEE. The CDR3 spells CASSLQGSQETQYF. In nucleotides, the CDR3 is TGTGCCAGCAGCTTGCAGGGCAGCCAAGAGACCCAGTACTTC.

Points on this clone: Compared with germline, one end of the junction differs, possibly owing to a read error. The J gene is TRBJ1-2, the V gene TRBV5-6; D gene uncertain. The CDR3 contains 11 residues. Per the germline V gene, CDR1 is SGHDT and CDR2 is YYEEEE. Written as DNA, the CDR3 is TGTGCCAGCAGCTTGGTGGCAGACCGGGCCTTC. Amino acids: CASSLVADRAF.

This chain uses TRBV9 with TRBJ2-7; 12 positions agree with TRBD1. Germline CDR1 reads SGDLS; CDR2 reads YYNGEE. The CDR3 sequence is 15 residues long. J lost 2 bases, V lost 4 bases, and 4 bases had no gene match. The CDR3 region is CASSPWDRGPYEQYF. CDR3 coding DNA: TGTGCCAGCAGCCCCTGGGACAGGGGGCCCTACGAGCAGTACTTC.

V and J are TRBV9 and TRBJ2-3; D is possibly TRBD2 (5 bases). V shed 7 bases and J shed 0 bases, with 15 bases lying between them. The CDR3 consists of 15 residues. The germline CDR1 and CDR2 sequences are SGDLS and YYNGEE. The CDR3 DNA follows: TGTGCCAGCCAAAAGGACTTTTCTAGCACAGATACGCAGTATTTT. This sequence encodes CASQKDFSSTDTQYF.

Written as DNA, the CDR3 is TGTGCCAGCTCACTGGCCTCGGGACAGAACGGTCAGCCCCAGCATTTT. Translating it yields CASSLASGQNGQPQHF. The chain combines TRBV18 with TRBJ1-5, with TRBD1 identical over 7 bases. Germline CDR1 reads KGHSH; CDR2 reads LQKENI. V dropped 4 bases and J dropped 6; count of bases not matched to a gene: 12. The CDR3 totals 16 residues.

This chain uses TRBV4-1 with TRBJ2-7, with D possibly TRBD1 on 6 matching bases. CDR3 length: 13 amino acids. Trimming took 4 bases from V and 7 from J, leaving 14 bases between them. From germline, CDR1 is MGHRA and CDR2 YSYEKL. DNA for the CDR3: TGCGCCAGCAGCCTGGGGGCCGGTGATGAGCAGTACTTC. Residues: CASSLGAGDEQYF.

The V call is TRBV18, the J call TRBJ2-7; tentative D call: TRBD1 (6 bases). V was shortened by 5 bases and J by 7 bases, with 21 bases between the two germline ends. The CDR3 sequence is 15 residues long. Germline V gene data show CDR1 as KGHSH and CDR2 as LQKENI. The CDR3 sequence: CASSTGPGQLEEQYF. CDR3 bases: TGTGCCAGCTCAACAGGCCCCGGACAGTTAGAAGAGCAGTACTTC.

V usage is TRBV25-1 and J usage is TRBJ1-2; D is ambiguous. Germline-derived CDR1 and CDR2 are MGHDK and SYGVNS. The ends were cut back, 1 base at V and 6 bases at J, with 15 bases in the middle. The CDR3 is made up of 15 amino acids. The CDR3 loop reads CASSESARPLNGYTF. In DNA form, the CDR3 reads TGTGCCAGCAGTGAATCTGCCAGGCCTTTGAATGGCTACACCTTC.

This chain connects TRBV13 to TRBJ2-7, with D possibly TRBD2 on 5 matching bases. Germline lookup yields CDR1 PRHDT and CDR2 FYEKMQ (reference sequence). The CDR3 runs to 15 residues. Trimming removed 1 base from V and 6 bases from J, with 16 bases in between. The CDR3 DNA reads TGTGCCAGCAGCTTAGAGGACGGGATCGTGGGCGAGCAGTACTTC. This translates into CASSLEDGIVGEQYF. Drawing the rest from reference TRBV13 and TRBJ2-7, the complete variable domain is AAGVIQSPRHLIKEKRETATLKCYPIPRHDTVYWYQQGPGQDPQFLISFYEKMQSDKGSIPDRFSAQQFSDYHSELNMSSLELGDSALYFCASSLEDGIVGEQYFGPGTRLTVT.

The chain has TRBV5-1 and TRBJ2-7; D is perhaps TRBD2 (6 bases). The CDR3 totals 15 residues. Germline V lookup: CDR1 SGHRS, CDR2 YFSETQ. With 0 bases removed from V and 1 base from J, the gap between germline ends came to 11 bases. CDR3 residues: CASSLDGGVSYEQYF. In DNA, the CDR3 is TGCGCCAGCAGCTTGGACGGCGGGGTTTCCTACGAGCAGTACTTC. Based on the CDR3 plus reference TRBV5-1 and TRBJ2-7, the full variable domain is KAGVTQTPRYLIKTRGQQVTLSCSPISGHRSVSWYQQTPGQGLQFLFEYFSETQRNKGNFPGRFSGRQFSNSRSEMNVSTLELGDSALYLCASSLDGGVSYEQYFGPGTRLTVT.

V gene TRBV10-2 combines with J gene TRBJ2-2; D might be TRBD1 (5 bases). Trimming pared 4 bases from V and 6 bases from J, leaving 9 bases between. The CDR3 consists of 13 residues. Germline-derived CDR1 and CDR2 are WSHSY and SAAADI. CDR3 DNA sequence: TGCGCCAGCAGTGCTCAGGGCCCCGGGGAGCTGTTTTTT. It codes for CASSAQGPGELFF.

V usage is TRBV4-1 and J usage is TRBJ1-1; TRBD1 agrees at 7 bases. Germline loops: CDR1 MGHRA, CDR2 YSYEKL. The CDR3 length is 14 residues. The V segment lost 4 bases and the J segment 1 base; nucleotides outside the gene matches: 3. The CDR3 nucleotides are TGCGCCAGCAGCCCCCGACAGGGGAACACTGAAGCTTTCTTT. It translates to CASSPRQGNTEAFF.

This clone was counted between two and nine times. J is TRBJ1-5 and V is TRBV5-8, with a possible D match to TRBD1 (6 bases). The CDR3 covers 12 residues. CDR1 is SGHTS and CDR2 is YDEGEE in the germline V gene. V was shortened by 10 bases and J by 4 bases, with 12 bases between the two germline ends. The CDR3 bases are TGTGCCGGGGGCGAGGGGAATCAGCCCCAGCATTTT. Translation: CAGGEGNQPQHF.

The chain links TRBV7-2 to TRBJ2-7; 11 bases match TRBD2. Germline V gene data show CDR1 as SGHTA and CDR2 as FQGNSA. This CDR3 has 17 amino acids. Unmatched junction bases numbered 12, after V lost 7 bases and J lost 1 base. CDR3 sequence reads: CASTPEPGLAASYEQYF. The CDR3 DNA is TGTGCCAGCACACCTGAACCGGGACTAGCGGCTTCCTACGAGCAGTACTTC.

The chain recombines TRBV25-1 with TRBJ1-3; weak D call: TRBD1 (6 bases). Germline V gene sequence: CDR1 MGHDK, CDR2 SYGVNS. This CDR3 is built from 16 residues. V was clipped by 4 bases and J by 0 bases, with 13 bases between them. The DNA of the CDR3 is TGTGCCAGCAGTGCCTTGGGGGGGGCCTCTGGAAACACCATATATTTT. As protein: CASSALGGASGNTIYF.

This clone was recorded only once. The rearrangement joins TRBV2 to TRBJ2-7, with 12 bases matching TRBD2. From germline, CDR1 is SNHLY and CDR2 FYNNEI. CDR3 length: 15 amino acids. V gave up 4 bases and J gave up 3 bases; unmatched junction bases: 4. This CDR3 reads CASSGRLAGVYEQYF. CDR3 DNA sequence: TGTGCCAGCAGTGGTAGACTAGCGGGAGTCTACGAGCAGTACTTC.

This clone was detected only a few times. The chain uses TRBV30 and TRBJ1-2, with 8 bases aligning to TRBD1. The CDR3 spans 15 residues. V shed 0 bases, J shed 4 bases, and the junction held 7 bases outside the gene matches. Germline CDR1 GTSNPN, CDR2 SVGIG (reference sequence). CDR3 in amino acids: CAWSVPRGRGYGYTF. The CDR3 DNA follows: TGTGCCTGGAGTGTACCCAGGGGGCGCGGCTATGGCTACACCTTC.

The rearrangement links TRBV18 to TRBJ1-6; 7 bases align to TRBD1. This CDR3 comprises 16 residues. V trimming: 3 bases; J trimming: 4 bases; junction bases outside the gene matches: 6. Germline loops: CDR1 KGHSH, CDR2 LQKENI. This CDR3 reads CASSPGQAGYNSPLHF. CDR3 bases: TGTGCCAGCTCACCTGGACAGGCCGGGTATAATTCACCCCTCCACTTT.

The CDR3 sequence is CASRARGEQYF. In DNA, the CDR3 is TGTGCCAGCAGAGCCCGGGGCGAGCAGTACTTC. The genes are TRBV12-3 or TRBV12-4 and TRBJ2-7; TRBD2 might be the D (5 bases). Deletions cut 6 bases from V and 6 bases from J, with 9 bases between. CDR3 length equals 11 residues.

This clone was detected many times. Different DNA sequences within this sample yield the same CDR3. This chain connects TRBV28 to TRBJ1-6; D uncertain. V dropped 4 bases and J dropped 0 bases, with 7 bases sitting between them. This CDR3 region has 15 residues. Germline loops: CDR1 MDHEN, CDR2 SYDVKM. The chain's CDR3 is CASSSGSSYNSPLHF. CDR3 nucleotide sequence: TGTGCCAGCAGTTCGGGGAGCTCCTATAATTCACCCCTCCACTTT.

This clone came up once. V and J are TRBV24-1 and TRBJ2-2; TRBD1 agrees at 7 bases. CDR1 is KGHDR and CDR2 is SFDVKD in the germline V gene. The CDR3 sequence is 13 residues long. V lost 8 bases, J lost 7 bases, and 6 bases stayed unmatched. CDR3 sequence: CATKTGAGGELFF. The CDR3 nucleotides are TGTGCCACCAAAACAGGGGCAGGCGGGGAGCTGTTTTTT.

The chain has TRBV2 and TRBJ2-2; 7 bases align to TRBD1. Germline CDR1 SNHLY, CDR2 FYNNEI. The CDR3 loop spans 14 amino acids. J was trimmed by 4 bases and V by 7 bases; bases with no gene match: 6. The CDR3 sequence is CASNKGQATGELFF. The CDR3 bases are TGTGCCAGCAATAAAGGACAGGCCACCGGGGAGCTGTTTTTT.

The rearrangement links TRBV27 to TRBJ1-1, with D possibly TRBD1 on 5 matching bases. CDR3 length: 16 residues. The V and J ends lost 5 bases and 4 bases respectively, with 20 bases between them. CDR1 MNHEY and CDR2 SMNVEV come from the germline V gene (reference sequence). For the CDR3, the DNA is TGTGCCAGCAGTCCGGGGCGGAGGGATTCGGGCACTGAAGCTTTCTTT. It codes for CASSPGRRDSGTEAFF.